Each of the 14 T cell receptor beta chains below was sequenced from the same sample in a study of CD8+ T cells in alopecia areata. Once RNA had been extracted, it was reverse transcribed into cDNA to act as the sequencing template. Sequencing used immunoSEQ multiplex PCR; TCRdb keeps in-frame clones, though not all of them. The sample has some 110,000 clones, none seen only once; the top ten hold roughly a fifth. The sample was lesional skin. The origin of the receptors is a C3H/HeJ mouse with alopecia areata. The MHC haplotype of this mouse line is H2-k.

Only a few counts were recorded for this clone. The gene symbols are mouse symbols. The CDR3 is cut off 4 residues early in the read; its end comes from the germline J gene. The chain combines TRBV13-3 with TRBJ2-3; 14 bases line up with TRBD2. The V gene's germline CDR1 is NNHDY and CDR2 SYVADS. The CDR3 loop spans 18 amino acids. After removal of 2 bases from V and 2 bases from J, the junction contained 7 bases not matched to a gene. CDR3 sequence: CASSDPGLGGRDAETLYF. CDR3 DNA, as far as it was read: TGTGCCAGCAGTGACCCGGGACTGGGGGGGCGGGATGCAGAA.

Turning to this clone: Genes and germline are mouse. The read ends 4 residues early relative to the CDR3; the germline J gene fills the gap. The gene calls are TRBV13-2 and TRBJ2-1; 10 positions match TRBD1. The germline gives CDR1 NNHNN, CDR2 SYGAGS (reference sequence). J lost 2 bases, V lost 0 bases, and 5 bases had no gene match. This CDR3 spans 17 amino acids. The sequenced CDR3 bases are TGTGCCAGCGGTGATGCAATGGGGACAGGGGACTATGCT. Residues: CASGDAMGTGDYA. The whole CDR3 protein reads CASGDAMGTGDYAEQFF.

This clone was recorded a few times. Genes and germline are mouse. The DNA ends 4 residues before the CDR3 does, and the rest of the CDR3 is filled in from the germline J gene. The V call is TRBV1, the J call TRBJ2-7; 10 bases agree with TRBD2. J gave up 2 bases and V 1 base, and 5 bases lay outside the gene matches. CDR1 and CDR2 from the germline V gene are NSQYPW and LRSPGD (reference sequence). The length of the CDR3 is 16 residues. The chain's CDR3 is CTCSAGWGGAPYEQYF. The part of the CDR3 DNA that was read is TGCACCTGCAGTGCAGGCTGGGGGGGCGCACCCTAT.

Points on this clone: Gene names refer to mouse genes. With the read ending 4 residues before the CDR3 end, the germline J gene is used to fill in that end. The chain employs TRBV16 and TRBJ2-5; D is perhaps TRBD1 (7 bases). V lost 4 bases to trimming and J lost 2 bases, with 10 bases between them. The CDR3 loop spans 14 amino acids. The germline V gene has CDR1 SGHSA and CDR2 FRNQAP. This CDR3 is CASSSGGTQDTQYF. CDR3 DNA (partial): TGTGCAAGCAGCTCAGGGGGGACCCAAGAC.

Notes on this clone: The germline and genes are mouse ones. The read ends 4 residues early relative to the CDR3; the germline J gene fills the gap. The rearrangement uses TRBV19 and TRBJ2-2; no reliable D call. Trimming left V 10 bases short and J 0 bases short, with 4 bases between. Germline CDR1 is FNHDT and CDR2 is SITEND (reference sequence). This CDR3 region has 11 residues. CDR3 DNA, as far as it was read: TGTGCCCAGGCAAACACCGGG. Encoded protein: CAQANTG. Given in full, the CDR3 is CAQANTGQLYF.

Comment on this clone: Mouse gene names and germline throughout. The chain's CDR3 is CASSPHWGGAAGQLYF. CDR3 DNA (partial): TGTGCCAGCAGCCCTCACTGGGGGGGCGCGGCCGGG. The rearrangement joins TRBV13-3 to TRBJ2-2; 11 nucleotides match TRBD2. The read ends 4 residues before the CDR3 terminus; that terminus is restored from the germline J gene. Trimming removed 5 bases from V and 6 bases from J; junction bases left unmatched: 9. There are 16 residues in the CDR3. Per germline, CDR1 NNHDY and CDR2 SYVADS.

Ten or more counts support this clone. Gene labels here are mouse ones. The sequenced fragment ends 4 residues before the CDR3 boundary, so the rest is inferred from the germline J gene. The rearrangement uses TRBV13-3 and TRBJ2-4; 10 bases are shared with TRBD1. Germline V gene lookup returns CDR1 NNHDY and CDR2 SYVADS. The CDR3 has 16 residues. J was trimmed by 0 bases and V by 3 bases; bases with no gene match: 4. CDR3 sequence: CASSGDRGFSQNTLYF. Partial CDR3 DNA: TGTGCCAGCAGTGGGGACAGGGGATTTAGTCAAAAC.

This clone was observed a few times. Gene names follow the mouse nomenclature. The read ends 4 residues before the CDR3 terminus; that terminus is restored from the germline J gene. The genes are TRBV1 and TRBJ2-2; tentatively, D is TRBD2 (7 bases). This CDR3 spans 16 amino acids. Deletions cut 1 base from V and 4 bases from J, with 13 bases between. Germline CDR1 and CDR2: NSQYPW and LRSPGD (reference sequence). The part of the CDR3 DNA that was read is TGCACCTGCAGTGCAGTTGGGGGGCTGGGCACCGGG. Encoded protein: CTCSAVGGLGTG. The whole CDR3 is CTCSAVGGLGTGQLYF.

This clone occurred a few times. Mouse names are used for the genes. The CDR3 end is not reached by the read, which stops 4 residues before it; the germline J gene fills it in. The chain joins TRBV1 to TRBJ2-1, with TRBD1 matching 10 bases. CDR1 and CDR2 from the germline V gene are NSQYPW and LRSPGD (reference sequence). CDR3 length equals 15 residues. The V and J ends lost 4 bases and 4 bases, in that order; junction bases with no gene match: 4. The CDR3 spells CTCSGSGQGYAEQFF. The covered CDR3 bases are TGCACCTGCAGTGGGTCGGGACAGGGGTATGCT.

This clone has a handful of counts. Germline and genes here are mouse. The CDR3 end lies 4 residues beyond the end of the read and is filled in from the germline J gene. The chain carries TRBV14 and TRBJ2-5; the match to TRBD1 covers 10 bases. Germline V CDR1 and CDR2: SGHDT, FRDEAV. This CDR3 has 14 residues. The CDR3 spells CASSLGDRGDTQYF. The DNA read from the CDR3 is TGTGCCAGCAGTTTGGGGGACAGGGGTGAC.

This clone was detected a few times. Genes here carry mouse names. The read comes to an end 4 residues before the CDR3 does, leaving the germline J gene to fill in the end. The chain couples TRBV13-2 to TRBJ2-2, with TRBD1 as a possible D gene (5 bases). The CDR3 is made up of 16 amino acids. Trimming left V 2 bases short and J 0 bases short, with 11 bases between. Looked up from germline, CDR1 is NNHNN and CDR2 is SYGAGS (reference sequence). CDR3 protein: CASGEGDRTNTGQLYF. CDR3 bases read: TGTGCCAGCGGTGAAGGTGACAGAACAAACACCGGG.

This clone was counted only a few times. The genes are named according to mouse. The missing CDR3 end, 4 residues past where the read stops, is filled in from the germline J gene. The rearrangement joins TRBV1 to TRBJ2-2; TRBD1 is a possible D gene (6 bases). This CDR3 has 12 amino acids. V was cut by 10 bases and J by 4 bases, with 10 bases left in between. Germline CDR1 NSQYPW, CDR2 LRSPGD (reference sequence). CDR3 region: CTYSGATGQLYF. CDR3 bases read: TGCACCTACTCAGGGGCCACCGGG. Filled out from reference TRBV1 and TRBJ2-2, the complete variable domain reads VTLLEQNPRWRLVPRGQAVNLRCILKNSQYPWMSWYQQDLQKQLQWLFTLRSPGDKEVKSLPGADYLATRVTDTELRLQVANMSQGRTLYCTYSGATGQLYFGEGSKLTVL.

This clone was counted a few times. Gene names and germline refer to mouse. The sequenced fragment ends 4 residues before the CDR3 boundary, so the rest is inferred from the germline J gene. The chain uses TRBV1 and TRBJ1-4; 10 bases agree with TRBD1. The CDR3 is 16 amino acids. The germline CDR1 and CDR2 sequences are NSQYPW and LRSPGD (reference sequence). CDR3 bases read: TGCACCTGCAGTGCAGGGACAGGGGGTTACCCCGAA. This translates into CTCSAGTGGYPE. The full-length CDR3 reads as CTCSAGTGGYPERLFF. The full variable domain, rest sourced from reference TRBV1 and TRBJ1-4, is VTLLEQNPRWRLVPRGQAVNLRCILKNSQYPWMSWYQQDLQKQLQWLFTLRSPGDKEVKSLPGADYLATRVTDTELRLQVANMSQGRTLYCTCSAGTGGYPERLFFGHGTKLSVL.

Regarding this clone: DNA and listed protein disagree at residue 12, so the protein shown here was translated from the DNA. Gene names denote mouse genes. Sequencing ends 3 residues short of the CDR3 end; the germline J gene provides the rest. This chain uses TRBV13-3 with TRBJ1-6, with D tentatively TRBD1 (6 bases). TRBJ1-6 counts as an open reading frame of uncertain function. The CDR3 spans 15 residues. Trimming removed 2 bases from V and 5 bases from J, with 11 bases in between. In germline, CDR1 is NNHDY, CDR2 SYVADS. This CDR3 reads CASSEGGKNNSPLYF. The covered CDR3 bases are TGTGCCAGCAGTGAGGGGGGCAAAAATAATTCGCCC.